The subject of this entry is one TCR beta chain. Its cognate antigen is unknown. Generated by immunoSEQ multiplex PCR, the TCRdb table keeps only in-frame clones and is missing some. The data show more than 110,000 clones, roughly 90% seen once. This entry is derived from a study of T cell responses to AZD1222 COVID-19 vaccine. Findings of the study overall: Elevations in Spike-specific TCR breadth and depth followed administration of two AZD1222 doses. At 160-218 and 743-854, vaccine-associated CD4 TCRs were dominant, and they spanned spike. The repertoires were collected only after the peak T cell response. Among those given AZD1222, only five or six were seropositive at baseline.

Trimming took 0 bases from V and 0 from J, leaving 8 bases between them. The germline gives CDR1 LNHNV, CDR2 YYDKDF (reference sequence). The CDR3 is 15 residues long. Material: peripheral blood, obtained on day 0 of AZD1222 vaccination. The receptor was isolated from an adult in good health. This chain joins TRBV15 and TRBJ1-2; D not certain. The CDR3 sequence is CATSRDRYANYGYTF. The CDR3 DNA reads as TGTGCCACCAGCAGAGATAGGTACGCTAACTATGGCTACACCTTC.